A selection of T cell receptor beta chains follows, all from one sample in a study of T-cell reconstitution after alpha-beta-depleted transplantation in children. TCRdb reanalysed the PCR reads using MiXCR and keeps one entry per CDR3 protein. There are 400,000 to 500,000 distinct CDR3 sequences in the sample; 11% occur only once, and 4.5% to 6.5% lies in the top ten. Sequences were derived from PBMCs from the stem cell graft donor, sampled from the stem cell graft. All receptors come from a human donor who donated a stem cell graft to a child with acute myeloid leukemia. Each CDR3 is given with its conserved first and last residue. A D gene is named only where the DNA matches it firmly. Clone sizes are given selectively: once, few, many, or a class where the clone is expanded.

>TRBV12-3/TRBV12-4|NA|TRBJ2-1|few
CASRRFSYNEQFF
TGTGCCAGCAGACGGTTCTCCTACAATGAGCAGTTCTTC
>TRBV20-1|NA|TRBJ1-1|few
CSATKQGLDTEAFF
TGCAGTGCTACTAAACAGGGTTTGGACACTGAAGCTTTCTTT
>TRBV29-1|NA|TRBJ2-1|many
CSVQVQGSYNEQFF
TGCAGCGTTCAGGTTCAAGGGTCCTACAATGAGCAGTTCTTC
>TRBV2|NA|TRBJ2-2|few
CASRGDRGGELFF
TGTGCCAGCAGAGGAGACAGAGGCGGGGAGCTGTTTTTT
>TRBV6-5|TRBD1|TRBJ2-7|NA
CASSSTGTGLGQYF
TGTGCCAGCAGTTCGACCGGGACAGGGCTAGGGCAGTACTTC
>TRBV5-5|NA|TRBJ1-2|few
CASRENRELDDGYTF
TGTGCCAGCAGGGAGAACAGGGAACTTGACGATGGCTACACCTTC
>TRBV20-1|NA|TRBJ2-2|few
CSARDSQWNTGELFF
TGCAGTGCTAGAGATTCCCAGTGGAACACCGGGGAGCTGTTTTTT
>TRBV27|NA|TRBJ2-5|NA
CASSPTGRGGETQYF
TGTGCCAGCAGTCCGACAGGGAGGGGTGGGGAGACCCAGTACTTC
>TRBV5-1|TRBD2|TRBJ2-5|many
CASSLSGAKETQYF
TGCGCCAGCAGCCTAAGCGGGGCCAAAGAGACCCAGTACTTC
>TRBV29-1|NA|TRBJ1-1|NA
CSVVSNGAVNTEAFF
TGCAGCGTTGTATCGAATGGGGCCGTGAACACTGAAGCTTTCTTT